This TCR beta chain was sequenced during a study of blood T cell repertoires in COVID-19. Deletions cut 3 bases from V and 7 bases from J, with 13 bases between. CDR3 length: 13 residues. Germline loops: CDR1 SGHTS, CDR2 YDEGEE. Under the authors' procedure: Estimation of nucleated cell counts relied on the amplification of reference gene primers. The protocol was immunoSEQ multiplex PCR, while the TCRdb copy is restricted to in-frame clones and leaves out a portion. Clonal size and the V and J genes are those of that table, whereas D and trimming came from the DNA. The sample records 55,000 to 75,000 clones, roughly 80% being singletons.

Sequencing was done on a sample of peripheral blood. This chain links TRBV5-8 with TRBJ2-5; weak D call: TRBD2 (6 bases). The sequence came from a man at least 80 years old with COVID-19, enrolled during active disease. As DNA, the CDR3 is TGTGCCAGCAGCTATGGAGGGTGGAGGACCCAGTACTTC. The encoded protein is CASSYGGWRTQYF.